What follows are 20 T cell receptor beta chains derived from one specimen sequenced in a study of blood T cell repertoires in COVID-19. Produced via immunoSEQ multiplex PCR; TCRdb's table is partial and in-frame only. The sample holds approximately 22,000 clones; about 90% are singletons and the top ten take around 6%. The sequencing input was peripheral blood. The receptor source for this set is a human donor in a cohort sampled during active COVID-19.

CDR3 bases: TGCGCCAGCAGCTTGACACCGGGTGGCTACACCTTC. It specifies CASSLTPGGYTF. The chain carries TRBV5-1 and TRBJ1-2; D unresolved. Germline CDR1 SGHRS, CDR2 YFSETQ. The V end was cut by 1 base, the J end by 7 bases, with 8 bases between. The CDR3 consists of 12 residues.

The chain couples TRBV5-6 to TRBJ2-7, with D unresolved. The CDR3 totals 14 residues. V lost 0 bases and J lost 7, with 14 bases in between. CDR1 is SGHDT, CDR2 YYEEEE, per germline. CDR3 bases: TGTGCCAGCAGCTTGGGCCTCTCCCAGCGAGAGCAGTACTTC. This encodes CASSLGLSQREQYF. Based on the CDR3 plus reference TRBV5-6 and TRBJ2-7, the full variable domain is DAGVTQSPTHLIKTRGQQVTLRCSPKSGHDTVSWYQQALGQGPQFIFQYYEEEERQRGNFPDRFSGHQFPNYSSELNVNALLLGDSALYLCASSLGLSQREQYFGPGTRLTVT.

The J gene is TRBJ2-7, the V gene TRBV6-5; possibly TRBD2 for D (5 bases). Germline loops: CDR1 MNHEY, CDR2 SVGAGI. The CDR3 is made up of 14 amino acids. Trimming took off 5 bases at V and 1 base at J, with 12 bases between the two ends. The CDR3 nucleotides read TGTGCCAGCAGTAGGGAGAGCGTATCCTACGAGCAGTACTTC. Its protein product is CASSRESVSYEQYF.

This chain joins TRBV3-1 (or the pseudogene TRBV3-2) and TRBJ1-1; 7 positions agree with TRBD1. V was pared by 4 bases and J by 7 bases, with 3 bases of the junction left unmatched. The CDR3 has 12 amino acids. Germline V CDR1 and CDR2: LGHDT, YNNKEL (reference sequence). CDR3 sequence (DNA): TGTGCCAGCAGCCGGGACAGATATGAAGCTTTCTTT. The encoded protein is CASSRDRYEAFF.

CDR3 loop: CAWSATSRDNEQFF. The DNA for the CDR3 is TGTGCCTGGAGTGCGACTAGCAGAGACAATGAGCAGTTCTTC. This sequence joins TRBV30 and TRBJ2-1; 7 nucleotides match TRBD2. Germline values: CDR1 GTSNPN, CDR2 SVGIG (reference sequence). V shed 1 base and J 5 bases; nucleotides not matched to a gene: 5. This CDR3 is 14 amino acids long. Full variable domain (remainder filled in from reference TRBV30 and TRBJ2-1): SQTIHQWPATLVQPVGSPLSLECTVEGTSNPNLYWYRQAAGRGLQLLFYSVGIGQISSEVPQNLSASRPQDRQFILSSKKLLLSDSGFYLCAWSATSRDNEQFFGPGTRLTVL.

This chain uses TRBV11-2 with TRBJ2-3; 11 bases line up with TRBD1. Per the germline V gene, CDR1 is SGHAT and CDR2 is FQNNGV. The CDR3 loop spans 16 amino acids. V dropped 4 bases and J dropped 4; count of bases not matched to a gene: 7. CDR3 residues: CASSSGDRGYPDTQYF. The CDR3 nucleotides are TGTGCCAGCAGCTCCGGGGACAGGGGGTACCCAGATACGCAGTATTTT.

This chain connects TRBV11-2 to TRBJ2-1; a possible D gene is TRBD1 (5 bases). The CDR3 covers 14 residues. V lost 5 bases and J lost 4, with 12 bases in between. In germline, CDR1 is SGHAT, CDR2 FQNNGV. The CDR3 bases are TGTGCCAGCAGCGTGACACAGGTGTACAATGAGCAGTTCTTC. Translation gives CASSVTQVYNEQFF.

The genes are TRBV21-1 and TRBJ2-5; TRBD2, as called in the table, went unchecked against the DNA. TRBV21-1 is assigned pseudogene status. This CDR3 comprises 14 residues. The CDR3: CASSNGSNQETQYF. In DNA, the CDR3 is TGTGCCAGCAGCAATGGTAGTAACCAAGAGACCCAGTACTTC.

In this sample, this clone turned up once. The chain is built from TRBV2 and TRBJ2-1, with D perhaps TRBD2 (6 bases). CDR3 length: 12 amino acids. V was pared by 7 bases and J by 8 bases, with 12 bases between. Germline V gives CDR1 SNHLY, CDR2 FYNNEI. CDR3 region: CASKLAYDEQFF. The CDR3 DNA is TGTGCCAGCAAACTAGCTTACGATGAGCAGTTCTTC.

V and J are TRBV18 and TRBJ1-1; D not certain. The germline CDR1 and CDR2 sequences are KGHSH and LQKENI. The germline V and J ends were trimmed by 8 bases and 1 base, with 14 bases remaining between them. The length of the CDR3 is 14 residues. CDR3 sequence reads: CASRPGRANTEAFF. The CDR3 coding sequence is TGTGCCAGCCGACCCGGGAGGGCGAACACTGAAGCTTTCTTT. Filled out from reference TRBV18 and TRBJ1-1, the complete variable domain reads NAGVMQNPRHLVRRRGQEARLRCSPMKGHSHVYWYRQLPEEGLKFMVYLQKENIIDESGMPKERFSAEFPKEGPSILRIQQVVRGDSAAYFCASRPGRANTEAFFGQGTRLTVV.

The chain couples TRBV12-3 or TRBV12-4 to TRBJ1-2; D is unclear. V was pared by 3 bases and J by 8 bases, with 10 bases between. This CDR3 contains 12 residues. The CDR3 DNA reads TGTGCCAGCAGTTTCGAGGGAAGGGGCTACACCTTC. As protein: CASSFEGRGYTF.

The CDR3 is CSPTRSETQYF. CDR3 DNA: TGCAGTCCTACTAGGTCGGAGACCCAGTACTTC. This rearrangement joins TRBV20-1 to TRBJ2-5, with D perhaps TRBD2 (5 bases). The germline V gene encodes CDR1 DFQATT and CDR2 SNEGSKA (reference sequence). CDR3 length: 11 residues. V was cut by 8 bases and J by 5 bases, with 12 bases left in between.

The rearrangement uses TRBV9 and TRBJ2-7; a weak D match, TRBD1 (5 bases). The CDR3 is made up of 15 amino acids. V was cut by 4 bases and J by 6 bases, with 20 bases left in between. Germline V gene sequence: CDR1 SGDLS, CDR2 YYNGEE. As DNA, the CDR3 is TGTGCCAGCAGCAACACAGGCTCCGCAACCGGCGAGCAGTACTTC. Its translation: CASSNTGSATGEQYF.

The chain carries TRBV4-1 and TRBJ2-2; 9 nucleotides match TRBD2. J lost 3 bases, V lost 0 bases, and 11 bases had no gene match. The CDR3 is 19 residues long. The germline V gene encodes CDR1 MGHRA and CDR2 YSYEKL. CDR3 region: CASSQDGDSGRGDTGELFF. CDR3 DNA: TGCGCCAGCAGCCAAGATGGCGATAGCGGGAGAGGGGACACCGGGGAGCTGTTTTTT.

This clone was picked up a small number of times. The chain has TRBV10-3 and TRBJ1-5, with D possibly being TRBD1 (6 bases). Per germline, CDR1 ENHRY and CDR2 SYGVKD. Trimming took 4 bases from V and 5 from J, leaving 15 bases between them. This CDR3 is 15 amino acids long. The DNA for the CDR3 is TGTGCCATCAGTGGTGCGGGGGCACCAGATCAGCCCCAGCATTTT. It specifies CAISGAGAPDQPQHF.

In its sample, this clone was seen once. CDR3 sequence: CASSPSSGGRLRGYTF. CDR3 DNA sequence: TGTGCCAGCAGTCCCTCCAGTGGAGGCCGCCTGAGGGGCTACACCTTC. The genes are TRBV27 and TRBJ1-2; D gene ambiguous. Trimming removed 5 bases from V and 8 bases from J, with 24 bases in between. CDR3 length equals 16 residues. Germline assignment: CDR1 MNHEY and CDR2 SMNVEV (reference sequence).

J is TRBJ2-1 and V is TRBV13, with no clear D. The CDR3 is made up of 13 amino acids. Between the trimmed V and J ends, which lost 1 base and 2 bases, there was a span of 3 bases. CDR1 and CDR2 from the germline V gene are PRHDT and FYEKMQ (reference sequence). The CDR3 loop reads CASSLAAYNEQFF. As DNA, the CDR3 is TGTGCCAGCAGCTTAGCGGCCTACAATGAGCAGTTCTTC. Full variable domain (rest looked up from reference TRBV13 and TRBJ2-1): AAGVIQSPRHLIKEKRETATLKCYPIPRHDTVYWYQQGPGQDPQFLISFYEKMQSDKGSIPDRFSAQQFSDYHSELNMSSLELGDSALYFCASSLAAYNEQFFGPGTRLTVL.

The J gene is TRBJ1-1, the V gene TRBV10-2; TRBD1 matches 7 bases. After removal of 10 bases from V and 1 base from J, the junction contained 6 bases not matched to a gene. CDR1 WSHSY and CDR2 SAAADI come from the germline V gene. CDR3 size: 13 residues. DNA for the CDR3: TGCGCCACCTCACAGGGGCCGAACACTGAAGCTTTCTTT. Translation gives CATSQGPNTEAFF.

This CDR3 is CASSPTGGAWGEQYF. CDR3 bases: TGTGCCAGCAGCCCGACAGGGGGCGCGTGGGGCGAGCAGTACTTC. The V and J genes are TRBV7-8 and TRBJ2-7; TRBD1 matches at 10 bases. The CDR3 runs 15 residues. From germline, CDR1 is SGHVS and CDR2 FQNEAQ. V gave up 5 bases and J gave up 6 bases; unmatched junction bases: 10.

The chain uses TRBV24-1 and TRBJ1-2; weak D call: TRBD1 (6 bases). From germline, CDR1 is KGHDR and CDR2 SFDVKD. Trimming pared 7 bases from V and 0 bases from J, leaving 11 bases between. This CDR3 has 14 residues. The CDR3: CATSTRGTNYGYTF. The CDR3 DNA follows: TGTGCCACCAGCACGAGGGGGACTAACTATGGCTACACCTTC.